This TCR beta chain originates from a study of cytomegalovirus exposure and HLA in healthy donors. Points from the study as a whole: Many donors shared some public TCRs, even though most TCR sequences were rare.

Notes on this clone: Its antigen is undetermined.

The PCR employed 60 Vbeta primers together with 13 Jbeta primers. The protocol was immunoSEQ multiplex PCR, while the TCRdb copy is restricted to in-frame clones and leaves out a portion. The table lists approximately 200,000 clones, 65% to 85% of them singletons. The CDR3 runs to 18 residues. Germline V gene data show CDR1 as LGHNA and CDR2 as YSLEER. The ends lost 0 bases at V and 8 bases at J; junction bases unmatched: 14. The rearrangement joins TRBV4-3 to TRBJ2-3; 10 bases match TRBD2. The receptor comes from a boy between 2 and 10 years old in good health and CMV-seronegative. Sequencing input: PBMCs. The chain's CDR3 is CASSQDGTSGTRRGTQYF. The DNA of the CDR3 is TGCGCCAGCAGCCAAGACGGTACTAGCGGGACACGTAGGGGTACGCAGTATTTT.